The entry below describes one TCR beta chain. The target antigen is unknown. The V segment lost 0 bases and the J segment 9 bases; nucleotides outside the gene matches: 3. The CDR3 consists of 13 residues. Germline CDR1 reads SGHRS; CDR2 reads YFSETQ. Repertoires were generated with immunoSEQ multiplex PCR, while TCRdb's copy carries only in-frame clones and drops some. The profile covers about 610,000 clones, with 97% appearing a single time and about 0.06% taken by the ten largest. The data were taken from a study of shared clonotypes between healthy human individuals. As for the study in general: A donor's plate count was three for CD4 naive and three for CD4 memory; CD8 naive had two and CD8 memory one. Study-level points and caveats: Although depth was large, rarefaction showed that sequencing of the sorted subsets was incomplete. Donor clonotype sharing was expected to depend on sequencing depth. Generally, naive subsets (rather than memory subsets) showed larger estimated richness.

The sequence derives from a woman aged 30 to 39 in good health. The gene calls are TRBV5-1 and TRBJ2-7; 10 bases fit TRBD1. The sequenced material came from naive CD4+ T cells sorted from blood. Subset here: CD45RA+ positively selected. CDR3 loop: CASSLGQGAGQYF. The CDR3 DNA sequence: TGCGCCAGCAGCTTGGGACAGGGGGCTGGGCAGTACTTC. The full variable domain, with the rest looked up from reference TRBV5-1 and TRBJ2-7, is KAGVTQTPRYLIKTRGQQVTLSCSPISGHRSVSWYQQTPGQGLQFLFEYFSETQRNKGNFPGRFSGRQFSNSRSEMNVSTLELGDSALYLCASSLGQGAGQYFGPGTRLTVT.